One sample yielded the 22 T cell receptor beta chains listed below, sequenced in a study of T cell responses to AZD1222 COVID-19 vaccine. Sequencing used immunoSEQ multiplex PCR; TCRdb keeps in-frame clones, though not all of them. The data show more than 250,000 clones, with approximately 95% seen just once and 0.5% to 0.65% held by the top ten. Sequenced material: peripheral blood, taken on day 0 of AZD1222 vaccination. These receptors were collected from an adult in good health.

Only one count was recorded for this clone. J is TRBJ1-4 and V is TRBV24-1; the D is unclear. Germline V gene lookup returns CDR1 KGHDR and CDR2 SFDVKD. The CDR3 totals 18 residues. V lost 4 bases and J 7 bases, leaving 24 bases between the germline ends. The DNA for the CDR3 is TGTGCCACCAGTGACCCAGACGGTCCCGGTCATCAGTTTGAAAAACTGTTTTTT. Translating it yields CATSDPDGPGHQFEKLFF.

V usage is TRBV5-6 and J usage is TRBJ2-5; maybe TRBD2 (7 bases). The ends were cut back, 6 bases at V and 2 bases at J, with 14 bases in the middle. This CDR3 contains 14 residues. In germline, CDR1 is SGHDT, CDR2 YYEEEE. For the CDR3, the DNA is TGTGCCAGCACCCGGAGGGGGGGACAAGAGACCCAGTACTTC. Its translation is CASTRRGGQETQYF.

The chain has TRBV7-9 and TRBJ2-7; D is unclear. CDR1 SEHNR and CDR2 FQNEAQ come from the germline V gene (reference sequence). This CDR3 comprises 11 residues. V was pared by 5 bases and J by 3 bases, with 5 bases between. CDR3 bases: TGTGCCAGCAGCAACGACTACGAGCAGTACTTC. Amino acid sequence: CASSNDYEQYF.

The chain recombines TRBV11-2 with TRBJ1-1; D remains ambiguous. This CDR3 spans 13 amino acids. Trimming removed 5 bases from V and 4 bases from J, with 11 bases in between. Germline V gene sequence: CDR1 SGHAT, CDR2 FQNNGV. The CDR3 is CASSPPWATEAFF. CDR3 sequence (DNA): TGTGCCAGCAGCCCCCCATGGGCCACTGAAGCTTTCTTT.

The V and J genes are TRBV5-6 and TRBJ2-3; 11 bases line up with TRBD2. Germline V gene sequence: CDR1 SGHDT, CDR2 YYEEEE. Trimming removed 2 bases from V and 5 bases from J; junction bases left unmatched: 7. The CDR3 is 16 residues long. The CDR3 loop reads CASSFLAGGQVDTQYF. CDR3 sequence (DNA): TGTGCCAGCAGCTTCTTAGCGGGGGGGCAGGTAGATACGCAGTATTTT. The variable domain in full, completed from reference TRBV5-6 and TRBJ2-3, reads DAGVTQSPTHLIKTRGQQVTLRCSPKSGHDTVSWYQQALGQGPQFIFQYYEEEERQRGNFPDRFSGHQFPNYSSELNVNALLLGDSALYLCASSFLAGGQVDTQYFGPGTRLTVL.

This rearrangement joins TRBV21-1 to TRBJ2-7; the table assigns TRBD1, which was not confirmed against the DNA. TRBV21-1 constitutes a pseudogene. CDR3 length: 14 residues. As DNA, the CDR3 is TGTGCCAGCGACCGGGACAAGCGCTCCTACGAGCAGTACTTC. This codes for CASDRDKRSYEQYF.

This clone occurred once. This sequence joins TRBV10-3 and TRBJ2-7; possibly TRBD1 for D (5 bases). The V gene lost 0 bases and the J gene lost 2 bases, with 11 bases spanning the gap. Germline CDR1 is ENHRY and CDR2 is SYGVKD. The CDR3 loop spans 15 amino acids. The CDR3 spells CAISESTQGAYEQYF. The CDR3 DNA reads TGTGCCATCAGTGAGTCGACTCAAGGGGCCTACGAGCAGTACTTC.

The chain is built from TRBV5-1 and TRBJ2-1; D is possibly TRBD2 (6 bases). Germline values: CDR1 SGHRS, CDR2 YFSETQ. The germline V and J ends were trimmed by 7 bases and 3 bases, with 17 bases remaining between them. CDR3 size: 15 residues. The CDR3 is CASSSGGGIYNEQFF. The CDR3 nucleotides read TGCGCCAGCTCCTCTGGTGGCGGGATCTACAATGAGCAGTTCTTC.

The V gene is TRBV9, the J gene TRBJ1-4; 8 bases map to TRBD1. Trimming removed 3 bases from V and 5 bases from J; junction bases left unmatched: 3. Germline lookup yields CDR1 SGDLS and CDR2 YYNGEE. This CDR3 has 14 residues. The CDR3 sequence: CASSATGGNEKLFF. The CDR3 DNA reads as TGTGCCAGCAGCGCCACAGGGGGGAATGAAAAACTGTTTTTT. Full variable domain (rest looked up from reference TRBV9 and TRBJ1-4): DSGVTQTPKHLITATGQRVTLRCSPRSGDLSVYWYQQSLDQGLQFLIQYYNGEERAKGNILERFSAQQFPDLHSELNLSSLELGDSALYFCASSATGGNEKLFFGSGTQLSVL.

This rearrangement joins TRBV7-9 to TRBJ2-1; no clear D gene. The V and J ends lost 5 bases and 4 bases respectively, with 15 bases between them. Germline CDR1 reads SEHNR; CDR2 reads FQNEAQ (reference sequence). The CDR3 contains 15 residues. The DNA of the CDR3 is TGTGCCAGCAGCCAGGACCGACTGAAATACAATGAGCAGTTCTTC. Translating gives CASSQDRLKYNEQFF.

This chain's CDR3 is CASSPRTGWNYEQYF. For the CDR3, the DNA is TGTGCCAGCAGTCCCAGGACAGGCTGGAACTACGAGCAGTACTTC. This sequence joins TRBV28 and TRBJ2-7, with 7 bases fitting TRBD1. Per germline, CDR1 MDHEN and CDR2 SYDVKM. This CDR3 comprises 15 residues. J gave up 3 bases and V 5 bases, and 10 bases lay outside the gene matches. Drawing the rest from reference TRBV28 and TRBJ2-7, the complete variable domain is DVKVTQSSRYLVKRTGEKVFLECVQDMDHENMFWYRQDPGLGLRLIYFSYDVKMKEKGDIPEGYSVSREKKERFSLILESASTNQTSMYLCASSPRTGWNYEQYFGPGTRLTVT.

The V and J genes are TRBV7-2 and TRBJ2-7, with TRBD2 identical over 7 bases. The V gene end was trimmed by 0 bases and the J gene end by 2 bases; junction bases not matched to a gene: 10. Germline assignment: CDR1 SGHTA and CDR2 FQGNSA. The CDR3 has 17 residues. CDR3 region: CASSLAVIREAPYEQYF. The CDR3 nucleotides are TGTGCCAGCAGCTTAGCGGTGATCCGGGAGGCCCCCTACGAGCAGTACTTC.

The chain is built from TRBV9 and TRBJ1-2; 7 bases match TRBD1. Germline CDR1 SGDLS, CDR2 YYNGEE. The CDR3 is 12 residues long. The V gene end was trimmed by 4 bases and the J gene end by 8 bases; junction bases not matched to a gene: 5. CDR3 sequence: CASSPGGDGYTF. DNA of the CDR3: TGTGCCAGCAGCCCAGGGGGGGACGGCTACACCTTC.

The V gene is TRBV5-1, the J gene TRBJ2-7, with 9 bases that match TRBD2. From germline, CDR1 is SGHRS and CDR2 YFSETQ. The junction had 9 bases not matched to a gene; V was cut back by 10 bases and J by 4 bases. The CDR3 is 13 residues long. The CDR3 sequence: CARGAGGRYEQYF. The CDR3 bases are TGCGCCCGCGGGGCGGGGGGGCGGTACGAGCAGTACTTC.

The chain links TRBV12-5 to TRBJ2-7, with D unresolved. Looked up from germline, CDR1 is LGHNT and CDR2 is FRNRAP. CDR3 length equals 13 residues. V gave up 3 bases and J gave up 3 bases, with 9 bases separating them. CDR3 DNA: TGTGCTAGTGGTTTCGACCTTAGCTACGAGCAGTACTTC. Translating it yields CASGFDLSYEQYF.

This clone came up once. The chain uses TRBV5-4 and TRBJ2-1, with a possible D match to TRBD2 (5 bases). This CDR3 is built from 14 residues. Per germline, CDR1 SGHNT and CDR2 YYREEE (reference sequence). The V end was cut by 3 bases, the J end by 10 bases, with 17 bases between. The DNA of the CDR3 is TGTGCCAGCAGCTCGCCGGGTGGAAGGAGGGAGCAGTTCTTC. It is translated as CASSSPGGRREQFF.

V and J are TRBV28 and TRBJ1-2, with no clear D. Germline loops: CDR1 MDHEN, CDR2 SYDVKM. The CDR3 totals 15 residues. Trimming removed 0 bases at V and 3 bases at J, with 11 bases between. The CDR3 region has the DNA TGTGCCAGCAGTTTATGGCCCCAGACCCACTATGGCTACACCTTC. Translated: CASSLWPQTHYGYTF.

The rearrangement links TRBV6-5 to TRBJ2-7; 9 bases map to TRBD1. CDR1 and CDR2 from the germline V gene are MNHEY and SVGAGI. V dropped 2 bases and J dropped 5; count of bases not matched to a gene: 7. The CDR3 has 15 amino acids. The DNA of the CDR3 is TGTGCCAGCAGTTACCCCGGGACAGGGATCAACGAGCAGTACTTC. This translates into CASSYPGTGINEQYF.

The rearrangement uses TRBV12-3 or TRBV12-4 and TRBJ2-4, with 7 nucleotides matching TRBD2. V gave up 4 bases and J gave up 13 bases; unmatched junction bases: 10. The length of the CDR3 is 13 residues. The CDR3 nucleotides are TGTGCCAGCAGTTCAACGAGCGGGATAAACCAGTACTTC. It is translated as CASSSTSGINQYF.

The chain combines TRBV28 with TRBJ1-5; D uncertain. The CDR3 sequence is 17 residues long. V lost 7 bases and J 1 base, leaving 20 bases between the germline ends. Germline V lookup: CDR1 MDHEN, CDR2 SYDVKM. In DNA, the CDR3 is TGTGCCAGCAAGTTGCGGACCTGGACCGAGAGCAATCAGCCCCAGCATTTT. Its protein product is CASKLRTWTESNQPQHF.

The chain has TRBV12-3 or TRBV12-4 and TRBJ1-5; D ambiguous. The CDR3 sequence is 12 residues long. Trimming cost V 6 bases and J 7 bases, with 10 bases left between them. The CDR3: CASSFERQPQHF. Here the CDR3 DNA reads TGTGCCAGCAGCTTCGAACGGCAGCCCCAGCATTTT.

V gene TRBV7-2 combines with J gene TRBJ2-6, with D maybe TRBD1 (6 bases). The V gene lost 3 bases and the J gene lost 2 bases, with 11 bases spanning the gap. The CDR3 is 16 residues long. Germline lookup yields CDR1 SGHTA and CDR2 FQGNSA. The CDR3 nucleotides read TGTGCCAGCAGCTTTACATCAGGGGCTGGGGCCAACGTCCTGACTTTC. Amino acid sequence: CASSFTSGAGANVLTF.